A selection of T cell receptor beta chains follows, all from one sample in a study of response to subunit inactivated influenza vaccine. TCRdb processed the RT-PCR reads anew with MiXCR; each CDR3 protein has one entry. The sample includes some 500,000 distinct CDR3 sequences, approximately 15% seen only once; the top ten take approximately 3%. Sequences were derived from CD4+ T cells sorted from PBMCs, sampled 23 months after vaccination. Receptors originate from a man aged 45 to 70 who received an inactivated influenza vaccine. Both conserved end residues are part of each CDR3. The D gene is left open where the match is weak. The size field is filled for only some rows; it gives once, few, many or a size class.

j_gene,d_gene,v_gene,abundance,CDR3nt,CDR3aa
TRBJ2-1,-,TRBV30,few,TGTGCCCATACGGGGAGCTCCTACAATGAGCAGTTCTTC,CAHTGSSYNEQFF
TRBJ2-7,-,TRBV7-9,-,TGTGCCAGCAGCTTAGCTGGACAGCCCGAGCAGTACTTC,CASSLAGQPEQYF
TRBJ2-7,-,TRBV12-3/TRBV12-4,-,TGTGCCAGCAGCTCAACAGGGTACCACGAGCAGTACTTC,CASSSTGYHEQYF
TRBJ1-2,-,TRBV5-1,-,TGCGCCAGCAGCTTGTCTGGCCCCAAAAATGGCTACACCTTC,CASSLSGPKNGYTF
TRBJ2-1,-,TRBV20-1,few,TGCAGTGCTCCGCGGGACGGGGGAGGAGAGCAGTTCTTC,CSAPRDGGGEQFF
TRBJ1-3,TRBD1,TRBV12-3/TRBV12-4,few,TGTGCCAGCAGTCGTGACAGGGTATGGTCTGGAAACACCATATATTTT,CASSRDRVWSGNTIYF
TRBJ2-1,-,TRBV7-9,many,TGTGCCAGCAGCTTATTGTCGGGGTTTCGCAATGAGCAGTTCTTC,CASSLLSGFRNEQFF
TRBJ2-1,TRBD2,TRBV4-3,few,TGCGCCAGCAGCCAAGATGCTAGCGGGATGTTCAATGAGCAGTTCTTC,CASSQDASGMFNEQFF
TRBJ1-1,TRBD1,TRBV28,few,TGTGCCAGCAGTATACAGGGGGCGCGAGGTGAAGCTTTCTTT,CASSIQGARGEAFF
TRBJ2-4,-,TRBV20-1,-,TGCAGTCACTCCAGAGGGGACCACAAAAACATTCAGTACTTC,CSHSRGDHKNIQYF
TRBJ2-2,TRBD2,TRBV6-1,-,TGTGCCAGCAGTCGACTAGCTCAGGGGGAGCTGTTTTTT,CASSRLAQGELFF